The clone carrying this T cell receptor beta chain was recorded only once. This specimen belongs to a study of blood T cell repertoires in COVID-19. Study in general: The analysed material was cDNA or gDNA that came from T cells, B-cell-depleted T cells, or PBMCs.

V lost 6 bases to trimming and J lost 5 bases; unmatched junction nucleotides: 5. The CDR3 has 13 residues. Looked up from germline, CDR1 is MNHEY and CDR2 is SVGAGI. The authors' processing: The assay estimated nucleated cells by amplifying reference gene primers. The repertoire was sequenced with immunoSEQ multiplex PCR; TCRdb's copy has only in-frame clones and lacks some. V and J calls and clone size are as listed in that table; D and trimming were resolved from the DNA. The data contain around 140,000 clones, roughly 90% of them singletons. Sequenced: peripheral blood. This chain connects TRBV6-5 to TRBJ1-2; 8 nucleotides align to TRBD1. This sequence was found in a man in his 70s with active COVID-19. Written as DNA, the CDR3 is TGTGCCAGCAGCCCGGACAGGGATTATGGCTACACCTTC. It encodes CASSPDRDYGYTF.